The 3 T cell receptor beta chains given below trace back to one sample, sequenced in a study of molecular identifiers for immune sequencing clone quantification. Using its own MiXCR run on the PCR reads, TCRdb lists one record per CDR3 protein. The table records over 550,000 distinct CDR3 sequences, approximately 24% of them present only once. Sequencing used naive CD8+ T cells from blood, with Jurkat cell RNA spiked in. Stated subset: FACS-sorted CD8+CD4-CCR7+CD45RA+ naive T cells. The receptor set was obtained from a human donor in good health. Some libraries in this study had Jurkat cell RNA spiked in.

There are many counts of this clonotype. The chain combines TRBV28 with TRBJ2-7; D is unclear. The CDR3 is 14 residues long. Germline V lookup: CDR1 MDHEN, CDR2 SYDVKM. Trimming removed 6 bases at V and 2 bases at J, with 14 bases between. Here the CDR3 reads CASRPLLAAYEQYF. Written as DNA, the CDR3 is TGTGCCAGCAGGCCCCTCTTGGCTGCCTACGAGCAGTACTTC.

The rearrangement joins TRBV19 to TRBJ2-7, with D perhaps TRBD1 (5 bases). CDR1 and CDR2 (germline): LNHDA, SQIVND (reference sequence). The CDR3 covers 14 residues. Between the trimmed V and J ends, which lost 9 bases and 7 bases, there was a span of 22 bases. The CDR3 loop reads CASSSESGLREQYF. The DNA of the CDR3 is TGTGCCAGCTCATCCGAATCAGGGCTTCGGGAGCAGTACTTC.

At least ten counts were recorded for this clonotype. V gene TRBV4-3 combines with J gene TRBJ1-1; tentatively, D is TRBD1 (5 bases). Trimming left V 0 bases short and J 5 bases short, with 13 bases between. CDR3 length: 15 amino acids. Germline CDR1 is LGHNA and CDR2 is YSLEER. In DNA, the CDR3 is TGCGCCAGCAGCCAAGATCCGGGGCAGTCGACTGAAGCTTTCTTT. Residues: CASSQDPGQSTEAFF.